This is a list of T cell receptor beta chains from one sample in a study of cytomegalovirus exposure and HLA in healthy donors. Only in-frame clones appear in the TCRdb table, and some are missing; sequencing was by immunoSEQ multiplex PCR. The repertoire holds about 71,000 clones, with 70% as singletons. Material for sequencing was PBMCs. These receptor sequences come from a woman aged 50 to 65 in good health and CMV-seropositive. CDR3s leave out the opening cysteine and the closing phenylalanine or tryptophan.

cdr3_aa | j_call | v_call
ASSLSILAGGYNEQF | TRBJ2-1 | TRBV27
ASSPFEGAGGAQPQH | TRBJ1-5 | TRBV4-1
ASSLAYRGGNQPQH | TRBJ1-5 | TRBV7-8
ASSLGRNTEAF | TRBJ1-1 | TRBV27
ASSQFRDSFSNEQF | TRBJ2-1 | TRBV11-1
ASSPRPGQSSYNEQF | TRBJ2-1 | TRBV11-2
ASSETRGGPYEQY | TRBJ2-7 | TRBV6-1
AISDGGSGSYEQY | TRBJ2-7 | TRBV10-3
ASSFTGLDEAF | TRBJ1-1 | TRBV5-8
ASSQGPTHLAGSTYEQY | TRBJ2-7 | TRBV4-3
ASSPSRVPKGNTIY | TRBJ1-3 | TRBV7-8
ASSLSPTGAGNQPQH | TRBJ1-5 | TRBV28
ASGTSGGANTGELF | TRBJ2-2 | TRBV5-4
ASKTGVGDQPQH | TRBJ1-5 | TRBV2
ASSQMEGSGRGEQF | TRBJ2-1 | TRBV4-2
ASSSSGTNYNEQF | TRBJ2-1 | TRBV9
AILRGQGNEQF | TRBJ2-1 | TRBV6-6
ASSQGQGGVGETQY | TRBJ2-5 | TRBV4-3
ASLGQGSSPLH | TRBJ1-6 | TRBV27
TSSQGLAGSYEQY | TRBJ2-7 | TRBV4-2
ASSLKEGGTGQPQH | TRBJ1-5 | TRBV23-1
ASSFDYPDSYEQY | TRBJ2-7 | TRBV5-1
ASSDGGAAGNTIY | TRBJ1-3 | TRBV10-2
AWSVKGGQETQY | TRBJ2-5 | TRBV30
ASNEGATQPQH | TRBJ1-5 | TRBV19
ASSPRENEQY | TRBJ2-7 | TRBV4-1
ATSSIDRGSLH | TRBJ2-5 | TRBV15
ASSSDGQGGTEAF | TRBJ1-1 | TRBV18
ASSPGTSGSDTQY | TRBJ2-3 | TRBV5-1